One sample yielded the 9 T cell receptor beta chains listed below, sequenced in a study of blood T cell repertoires in COVID-19. Some clones are missing from TCRdb's copy, which holds only in-frame ones; the method was immunoSEQ multiplex PCR. The data hold 30,000 to 45,000 clones, with around 82% observed a single time. Sequenced material: peripheral blood. Receptor source: a man between 65 and 85 years old with acute or convalescent COVID-19.

This chain connects TRBV19 to TRBJ2-1; TRBD2 agrees at 7 bases. Looked up from germline, CDR1 is LNHDA and CDR2 is SQIVND (reference sequence). V dropped 1 base and J dropped 6; count of bases not matched to a gene: 6. The CDR3 consists of 15 residues. CDR3 DNA: TGTGCCAGTAGTATAGCGGGAGGCCGGGGCAATGAGCAGTTCTTC. It specifies CASSIAGGRGNEQFF.

The chain uses TRBV5-4 and TRBJ1-2; 9 bases are a match to TRBD1. J gave up 6 bases and V 3 bases, and 6 bases lay outside the gene matches. The CDR3 is 14 residues long. Germline V CDR1 and CDR2: SGHNT, YYREEE (reference sequence). This chain's CDR3 is CASSWDRVYDGYTF. The CDR3 nucleotides read TGTGCCAGCAGCTGGGACAGGGTATACGATGGCTACACCTTC.

This clone was seen a single time. V and J are TRBV18 and TRBJ2-7, with 8 nucleotides matching TRBD2. The CDR3 sequence is 14 residues long. Germline V gene data show CDR1 as KGHSH and CDR2 as LQKENI. Losses at the gene ends were 6 bases for V and 5 bases for J; bases not matched to a gene: 9. The CDR3 sequence is CASSLPGGDDEQYF. CDR3 coding DNA: TGTGCCAGCTCTCTACCGGGGGGGGACGACGAGCAGTACTTC.

The table lists this clone with a few counts. The rearrangement links TRBV30 to TRBJ2-7; 7 positions match TRBD1. CDR3 length: 14 amino acids. Looked up from germline, CDR1 is GTSNPN and CDR2 is SVGIG (reference sequence). J was trimmed by 1 base and V by 2 bases; bases with no gene match: 5. CDR3 DNA: TGTGCCTGGAGTCCCGGGGACAGTTCCTACGAGCAGTACTTC. It specifies CAWSPGDSSYEQYF.

This chain connects TRBV7-2 to TRBJ2-2; TRBD2 agrees at 12 bases. Germline CDR1 SGHTA, CDR2 FQGNSA. Trimming removed 5 bases from V and 5 bases from J; junction bases left unmatched: 6. The CDR3 covers 16 residues. CDR3 nucleotides: TGTGCCAGCAGCCACCGGACTAGCGGGAAGACCGGGGAGCTGTTTTTT. Translation gives CASSHRTSGKTGELFF.

The rearrangement joins TRBV4-1 to TRBJ2-7; 13 positions agree with TRBD2. J lost 3 bases, V lost 1 base, and 6 bases had no gene match. CDR3 length equals 17 residues. Germline lookup yields CDR1 MGHRA and CDR2 YSYEKL. The CDR3 region has the DNA TGCGCCAGCAGCCAAGGACCCTGGACTAGCGGGGGCTACGAGCAGTACTTC. Translated: CASSQGPWTSGGYEQYF.

V gene TRBV4-1 combines with J gene TRBJ1-4; TRBD1 is a possible D gene (5 bases). V lost 4 bases and J 12 bases, leaving 18 bases between the germline ends. This CDR3 is 14 amino acids long. Germline lookup yields CDR1 MGHRA and CDR2 YSYEKL. CDR3: CASSPNRDFRELFF. CDR3 bases: TGCGCCAGCAGCCCGAACCGGGACTTTCGTGAACTGTTTTTT.

In its sample, this clone was seen once. This chain links TRBV5-8 with TRBJ1-4; tentative D call: TRBD1 (6 bases). The CDR3 sequence is 15 residues long. Germline CDR1 reads SGHTS; CDR2 reads YDEGEE. The V gene lost 4 bases and the J gene lost 8 bases, with 18 bases spanning the gap. The CDR3 region is CASSPPWTVGEKLFF. The CDR3 DNA reads as TGTGCCAGCAGCCCACCCTGGACAGTAGGGGAAAAACTGTTTTTT.

V is TRBV28 and J is TRBJ1-2; the match to TRBD1 covers 11 bases. The CDR3 has 14 amino acids. Per the germline V gene, CDR1 is MDHEN and CDR2 is SYDVKM. Trimming took 3 bases from V and 5 from J; bases not matched to a gene: 2. Here the CDR3 reads CASSFGQGAYGYTF. CDR3 bases: TGTGCCAGCAGTTTCGGACAGGGGGCATATGGCTACACCTTC.